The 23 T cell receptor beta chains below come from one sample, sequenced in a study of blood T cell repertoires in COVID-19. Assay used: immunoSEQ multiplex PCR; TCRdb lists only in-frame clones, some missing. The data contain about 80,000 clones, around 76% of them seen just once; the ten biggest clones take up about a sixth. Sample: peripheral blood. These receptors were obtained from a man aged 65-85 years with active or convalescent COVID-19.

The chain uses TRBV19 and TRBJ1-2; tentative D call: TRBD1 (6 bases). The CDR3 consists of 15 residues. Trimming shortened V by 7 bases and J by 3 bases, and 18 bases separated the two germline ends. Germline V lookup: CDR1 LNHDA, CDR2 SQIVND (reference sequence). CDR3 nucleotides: TGTGCCAGTAACTCCGCAGGGGATAGCTACTATGGCTACACCTTC. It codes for CASNSAGDSYYGYTF.

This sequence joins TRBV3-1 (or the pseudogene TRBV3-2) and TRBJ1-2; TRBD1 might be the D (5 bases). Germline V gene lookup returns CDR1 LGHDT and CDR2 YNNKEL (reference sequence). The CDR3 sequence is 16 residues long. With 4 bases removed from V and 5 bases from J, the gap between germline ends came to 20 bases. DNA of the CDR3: TGTGCCAGCAGCCCTGGCAGGGACTGGATAAGTTATGGCTACACCTTC. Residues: CASSPGRDWISYGYTF.

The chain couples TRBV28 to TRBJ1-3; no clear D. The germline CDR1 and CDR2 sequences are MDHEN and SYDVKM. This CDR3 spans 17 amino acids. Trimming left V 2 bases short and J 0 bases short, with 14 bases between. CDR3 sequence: CASSLRRGPFSGNTIYF. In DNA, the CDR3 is TGTGCCAGCAGTTTAAGGCGGGGTCCCTTCTCTGGAAACACCATATATTTT.

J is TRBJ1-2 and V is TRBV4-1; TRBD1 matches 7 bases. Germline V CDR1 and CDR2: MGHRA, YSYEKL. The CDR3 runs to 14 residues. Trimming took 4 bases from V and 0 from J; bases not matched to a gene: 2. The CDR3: CASSRDRTNYGYTF. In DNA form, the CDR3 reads TGCGCCAGCAGCCGGGACAGAACTAACTATGGCTACACCTTC.

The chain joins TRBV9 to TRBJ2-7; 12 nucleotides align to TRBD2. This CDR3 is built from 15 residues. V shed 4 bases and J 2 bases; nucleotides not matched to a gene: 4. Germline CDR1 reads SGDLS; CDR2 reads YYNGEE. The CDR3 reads CASSPRTSGAYEQYF. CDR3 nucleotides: TGTGCCAGCAGCCCCCGGACTAGCGGGGCCTACGAGCAGTACTTC.

In nucleotides, the CDR3 is TGTGCCAGCAGCTTTGACAGCATTAATGAAAAACTGTTTTTT. It specifies CASSFDSINEKLFF. The rearrangement uses TRBV7-9 and TRBJ1-4; D might be TRBD1 (5 bases). The CDR3 loop spans 14 amino acids. CDR1 SEHNR and CDR2 FQNEAQ come from the germline V gene (reference sequence). V was clipped by 3 bases and J by 4 bases, with 9 bases between them.

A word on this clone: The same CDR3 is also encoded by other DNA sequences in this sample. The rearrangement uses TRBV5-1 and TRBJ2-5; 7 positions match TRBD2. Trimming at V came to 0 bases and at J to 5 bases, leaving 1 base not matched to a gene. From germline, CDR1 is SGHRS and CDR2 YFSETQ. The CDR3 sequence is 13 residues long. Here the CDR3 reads CASSLGLAETQYF. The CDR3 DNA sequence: TGCGCCAGCAGCTTGGGACTAGCTGAGACCCAGTACTTC.

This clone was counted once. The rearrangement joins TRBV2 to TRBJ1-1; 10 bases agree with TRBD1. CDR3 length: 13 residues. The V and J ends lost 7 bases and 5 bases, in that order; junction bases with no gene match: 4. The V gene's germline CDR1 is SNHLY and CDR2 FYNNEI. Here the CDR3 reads CASTKGQGTEAFF. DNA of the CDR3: TGTGCCAGCACAAAGGGACAGGGGACTGAAGCTTTCTTT. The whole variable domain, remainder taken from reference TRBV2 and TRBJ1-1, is EPEVTQTPSHQVTQMGQEVILRCVPISNHLYFYWYRQILGQKVEFLVSFYNNEISEKSEIFDDQFSVERPDGSNFTLKIRSTKLEDSAMYFCASTKGQGTEAFFGQGTRLTVV.

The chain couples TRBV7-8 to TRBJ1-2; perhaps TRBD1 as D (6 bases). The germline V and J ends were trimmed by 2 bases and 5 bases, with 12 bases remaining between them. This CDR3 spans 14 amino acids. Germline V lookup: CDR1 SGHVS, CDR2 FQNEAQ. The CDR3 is CASSLTQRGYGYTF. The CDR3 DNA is TGTGCCAGCAGCTTAACCCAGAGGGGGTATGGCTACACCTTC.

The CDR3 DNA sequence: TGTGCCAGTAGTACCCAAACAGACACTGAAGCTTTCTTT. Residues: CASSTQTDTEAFF. This chain links TRBV19 with TRBJ1-1; D unclear. Trimming pared 4 bases from V and 3 bases from J, leaving 9 bases between. The CDR3 has 13 amino acids. Germline assignment: CDR1 LNHDA and CDR2 SQIVND (reference sequence).

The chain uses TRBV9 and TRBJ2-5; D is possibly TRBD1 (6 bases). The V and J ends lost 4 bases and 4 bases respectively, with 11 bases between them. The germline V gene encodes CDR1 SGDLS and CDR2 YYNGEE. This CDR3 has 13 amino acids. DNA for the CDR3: TGTGCCAGCAGCCCGACAGGTGGAGAGACCCAGTACTTC. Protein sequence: CASSPTGGETQYF.

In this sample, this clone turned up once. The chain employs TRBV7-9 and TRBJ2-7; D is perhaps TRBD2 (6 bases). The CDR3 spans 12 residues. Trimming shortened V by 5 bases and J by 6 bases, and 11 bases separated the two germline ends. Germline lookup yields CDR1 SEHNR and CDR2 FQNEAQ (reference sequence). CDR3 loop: CASSKLGGEQYF. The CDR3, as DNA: TGTGCCAGCAGCAAACTCGGGGGCGAGCAGTACTTC.

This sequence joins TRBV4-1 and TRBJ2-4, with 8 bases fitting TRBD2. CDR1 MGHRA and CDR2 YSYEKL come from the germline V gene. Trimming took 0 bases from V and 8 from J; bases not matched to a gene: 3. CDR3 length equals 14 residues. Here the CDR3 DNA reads TGCGCCAGCAGCCAAGATAATAGCGGGGACATTCAGTACTTC. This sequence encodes CASSQDNSGDIQYF.

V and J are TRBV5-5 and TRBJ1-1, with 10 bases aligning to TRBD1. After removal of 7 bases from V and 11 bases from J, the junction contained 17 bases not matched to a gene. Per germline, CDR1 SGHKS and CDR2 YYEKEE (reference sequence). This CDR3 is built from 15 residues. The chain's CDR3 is CASSGWGQGKSVAFF. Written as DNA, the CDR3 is TGTGCCAGCTCCGGGTGGGGACAGGGGAAATCGGTGGCTTTCTTT.

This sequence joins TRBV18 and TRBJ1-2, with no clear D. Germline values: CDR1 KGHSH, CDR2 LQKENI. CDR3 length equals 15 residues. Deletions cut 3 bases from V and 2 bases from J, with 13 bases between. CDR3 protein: CASSPWTGRNYGYTF. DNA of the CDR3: TGTGCCAGCTCACCTTGGACCGGGAGAAACTATGGCTACACCTTC. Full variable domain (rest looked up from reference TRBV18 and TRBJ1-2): NAGVMQNPRHLVRRRGQEARLRCSPMKGHSHVYWYRQLPEEGLKFMVYLQKENIIDESGMPKERFSAEFPKEGPSILRIQQVVRGDSAAYFCASSPWTGRNYGYTFGSGTRLTVV.

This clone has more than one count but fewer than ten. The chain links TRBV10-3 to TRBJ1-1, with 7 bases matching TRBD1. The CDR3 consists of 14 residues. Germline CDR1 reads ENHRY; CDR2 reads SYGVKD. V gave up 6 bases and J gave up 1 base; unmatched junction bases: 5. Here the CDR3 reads CAIRRDRRNTEAFF. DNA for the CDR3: TGTGCCATCAGGAGGGACAGACGGAACACTGAAGCTTTCTTT.

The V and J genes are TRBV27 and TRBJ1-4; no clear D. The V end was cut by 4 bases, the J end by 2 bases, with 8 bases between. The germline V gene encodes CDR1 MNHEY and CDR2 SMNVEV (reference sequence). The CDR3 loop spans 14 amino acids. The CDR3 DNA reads TGTGCCAGCAGTTCCTACAGTACTAATGAAAAACTGTTTTTT. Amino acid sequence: CASSSYSTNEKLFF.

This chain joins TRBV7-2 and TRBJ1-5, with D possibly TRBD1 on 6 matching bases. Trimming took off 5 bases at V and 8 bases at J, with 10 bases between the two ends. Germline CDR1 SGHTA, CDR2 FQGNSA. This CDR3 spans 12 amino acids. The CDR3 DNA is TGTGCCAGCAGCACCAACAGGGAGCCCCAGCATTTT. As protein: CASSTNREPQHF.

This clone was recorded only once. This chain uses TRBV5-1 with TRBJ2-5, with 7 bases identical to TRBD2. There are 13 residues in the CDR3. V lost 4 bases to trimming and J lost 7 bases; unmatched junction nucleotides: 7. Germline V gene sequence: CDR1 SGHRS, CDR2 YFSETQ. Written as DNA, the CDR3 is TGCGCCAGCAGCCGGGAGGACGGGGGGACCCAGTACTTC. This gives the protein CASSREDGGTQYF.

The CDR3 DNA follows: TGTGCCAGCAGTGAAGACAGGGGCGAGCAGTACTTC. Its protein product is CASSEDRGEQYF. The V call is TRBV2, the J call TRBJ2-7; 7 bases map to TRBD1. Germline V gene data show CDR1 as SNHLY and CDR2 as FYNNEI. The junction had 0 bases not matched to a gene; V was cut back by 1 base and J by 6 bases. The CDR3 contains 12 residues.

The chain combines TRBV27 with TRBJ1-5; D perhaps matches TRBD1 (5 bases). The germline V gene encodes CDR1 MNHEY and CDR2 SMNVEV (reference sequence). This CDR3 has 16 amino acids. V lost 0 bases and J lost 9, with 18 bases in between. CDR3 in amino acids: CASSLSGRVSLRPQHF. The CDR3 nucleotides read TGTGCCAGCAGTTTATCAGGCAGGGTCTCGCTGCGGCCCCAGCATTTT.

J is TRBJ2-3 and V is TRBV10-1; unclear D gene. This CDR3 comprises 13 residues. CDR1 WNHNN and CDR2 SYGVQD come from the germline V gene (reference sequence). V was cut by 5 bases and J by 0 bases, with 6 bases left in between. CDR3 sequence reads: CASSTSSTDTQYF. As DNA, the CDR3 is TGCGCCAGCAGTACATCTAGCACAGATACGCAGTATTTT.

Here the CDR3 reads CASSVDAGGRDTQYF. The CDR3, as DNA: TGTGCCAGCAGCGTAGACGCGGGGGGGCGGGATACGCAGTATTTT. The chain links TRBV9 to TRBJ2-3; TRBD2 aligns across 9 bases. The CDR3 length is 15 residues. The germline CDR1 and CDR2 sequences are SGDLS and YYNGEE. Trimming cost V 0 bases and J 6 bases; bases outside gene matches: 5.